The 15 T cell receptor beta chains below come from one sample, sequenced in a study of T cell changes during pregnancy in multiple sclerosis. TCRdb's copy holds only in-frame clones and misses some; the assay was immunoSEQ multiplex PCR. The sample yields roughly 70,000 clones, just over 90% seen once. Sequenced material: peripheral blood, taken in the third trimester of pregnancy. The receptors were sampled from a female donor with multiple sclerosis, enrolled in a pregnancy study.

This chain joins TRBV18 and TRBJ1-4, with TRBD1 matching over 7 bases. Germline lookup yields CDR1 KGHSH and CDR2 LQKENI. V shed 2 bases and J 5 bases; nucleotides not matched to a gene: 2. The CDR3 has 14 amino acids. CDR3 protein: CASSPTRGNEKLFF. As DNA, the CDR3 is TGTGCCAGCTCACCAACCAGGGGGAATGAAAAACTGTTTTTT.

The rearrangement joins TRBV6-6 to TRBJ1-1, with TRBD1 matching over 7 bases. J was trimmed by 5 bases and V by 0 bases; bases with no gene match: 9. Germline CDR1 reads MNHNY; CDR2 reads SVGAGI (reference sequence). The CDR3 runs 16 residues. The CDR3: CASSYSMEGAQTEAFF. The DNA of the CDR3 is TGTGCCAGCAGTTACTCGATGGAGGGGGCGCAAACTGAAGCTTTCTTT.

The CDR3 nucleotides are TGTGCCAGCAGCGCCGGACTAGCGGGAGAGACCCAGTACTTC. Protein product: CASSAGLAGETQYF. V gene TRBV7-2 combines with J gene TRBJ2-5, with TRBD2 matching 11 bases. The CDR3 spans 14 residues. CDR1 is SGHTA and CDR2 is FQGNSA in the germline V gene. With V trimmed by 5 bases and J by 4 bases, 3 bases remained unmatched.

This chain connects TRBV7-9 to TRBJ1-2, with 7 bases fitting TRBD1. The CDR3 contains 14 residues. CDR1 and CDR2 (germline): SEHNR, FQNEAQ (reference sequence). Germline trimming cut 6 bases from V and 3 bases from J; bases unmatched to any gene: 7. The CDR3 spells CASRRQGVDYGYTF. CDR3 DNA: TGTGCCAGCAGGCGGCAGGGGGTGGACTATGGCTACACCTTC.

This clone was seen a few times. The V call is TRBV5-1, the J call TRBJ1-4; no clear D gene. The germline gives CDR1 SGHRS, CDR2 YFSETQ. This CDR3 has 13 amino acids. The ends were cut back, 2 bases at V and 5 bases at J, with 7 bases in the middle. The CDR3 protein is CASSFPENEKLFF. CDR3 DNA: TGCGCCAGCAGCTTCCCGGAGAATGAAAAACTGTTTTTT.

The chain uses TRBV30 and TRBJ2-7; tentative D call: TRBD2 (5 bases). Between the trimmed V and J ends, which lost 3 bases and 0 bases, there was a span of 12 bases. The CDR3 is 14 residues long. CDR1 is GTSNPN, CDR2 SVGIG, per germline (reference sequence). Here the CDR3 DNA reads TGTGCCTGGAGAACAGAAGGGAGCTCCTACGAGCAGTACTTC. It is translated as CAWRTEGSSYEQYF.

The gene calls are TRBV30 and TRBJ2-7; D is uncertain. CDR3 size: 12 residues. CDR1 and CDR2 from the germline V gene are GTSNPN and SVGIG (reference sequence). The V gene lost 6 bases and the J gene lost 0 bases, with 9 bases spanning the gap. The CDR3 is CACGLASYEQYF. CDR3 DNA: TGTGCCTGCGGGTTAGCCTCCTACGAGCAGTACTTC.

The V call is TRBV18, the J call TRBJ2-5; D not certain. V lost 1 base to trimming and J lost 5 bases, with 8 bases between them. Germline CDR1 is KGHSH and CDR2 is LQKENI. The CDR3 sequence is 13 residues long. CDR3 nucleotide sequence: TGTGCCAGCTCACCACTTCCGGAGGAGACCCAGTACTTC. It translates to CASSPLPEETQYF.

The rearrangement uses TRBV19 and TRBJ2-5; 8 bases fit TRBD2. The CDR3 sequence is 14 residues long. Germline-derived CDR1 and CDR2 are LNHDA and SQIVND (reference sequence). The J segment lost 4 bases and the V segment lost 1 base, leaving 2 bases of the junction unmatched. CDR3 nucleotides: TGTGCCAGTAGTATAGGTCTAGCGGGAGAGACCCAGTACTTC. It encodes CASSIGLAGETQYF.

J is TRBJ2-1 and V is TRBV7-7; D call uncertain. The CDR3 runs 16 residues. Trimming took off 6 bases at V and 0 bases at J, with 15 bases between the two ends. Germline CDR1 is SSHAT and CDR2 is FNYEAQ (reference sequence). The chain's CDR3 is CASSATNPSSYNEQFF. The CDR3 DNA sequence: TGTGCCAGCAGTGCAACCAATCCGAGCTCCTACAATGAGCAGTTCTTC.

CDR3 bases: TGTGCCAGCAGTTACTCGGGGACTCCCAACACCGGGGAGCTGTTTTTT. Residues: CASSYSGTPNTGELFF. The chain is built from TRBV6-5 and TRBJ2-2, with D tentatively TRBD2 (6 bases). The germline CDR1 and CDR2 sequences are MNHEY and SVGAGI. V shed 0 bases and J shed 2 bases, with 10 bases lying between them. This CDR3 is built from 16 residues.

The J gene is TRBJ2-2, the V gene TRBV18, with TRBD1 matching over 8 bases. Trimming cost V 3 bases and J 1 base; bases outside gene matches: 1. This CDR3 is built from 15 residues. Germline loops: CDR1 KGHSH, CDR2 LQKENI. The CDR3: CASSPGTGNTGELFF. In nucleotides, the CDR3 is TGTGCCAGCTCACCCGGGACAGGGAACACCGGGGAGCTGTTTTTT.

The chain's CDR3 is CASSTLGGDEQFF. The DNA for the CDR3 is TGTGCCAGCAGCACCCTGGGGGGGGATGAGCAGTTCTTC. The V gene is TRBV5-8, the J gene TRBJ2-1; 7 bases fit TRBD2. Germline trimming cut 4 bases from V and 8 bases from J; bases unmatched to any gene: 6. CDR1 and CDR2 (germline): SGHTS, YDEGEE. This CDR3 is built from 13 residues.

Written as DNA, the CDR3 is TGCGCCAGCAGCGTTCGACAGGGGACTAGCACAGATACGCAGTATTTT. It translates to CASSVRQGTSTDTQYF. The J gene is TRBJ2-3, the V gene TRBV5-1; 8 bases agree with TRBD1. Germline V gene data show CDR1 as SGHRS and CDR2 as YFSETQ. J was trimmed by 0 bases and V by 4 bases; bases with no gene match: 7. There are 16 residues in the CDR3.

V usage is TRBV11-3 and J usage is TRBJ2-7; a weak D match, TRBD2 (5 bases). Germline V gene lookup returns CDR1 SGHNT and CDR2 YENEEA. CDR3 length: 13 residues. With 0 bases removed from V and 7 bases from J, the gap between germline ends came to 10 bases. The CDR3 DNA reads as TGTGCCAGCAGCTTAGAATTCCGAGGGGAGCAGTACTTC. Protein: CASSLEFRGEQYF.